This T cell receptor (beta chain) comes out of a study of cytomegalovirus exposure and HLA in healthy donors. Study-wide results and limits: Productive rates of about 87% or about 30% were seen for most TCR beta V segments in an earlier analysis. Generally TCR sequences proved uncommon, though certain public TCRs appeared in numerous donors.

PCR involved 60 Vbeta and 13 Jbeta primers. Only in-frame clones appear in the TCRdb table, and some are missing; sequencing was by immunoSEQ multiplex PCR. The profile shows about 140,000 clones, around 81% of them singletons. Remarks on this clone: What it binds is unknown.

V shed 2 bases and J shed 4 bases, with 15 bases lying between them. Germline V gives CDR1 SGDLS, CDR2 YYNGEE. This CDR3 comprises 15 residues. The specimen sequenced was PBMCs. The gene calls are TRBV9 and TRBJ2-5, with D possibly TRBD1 on 8 matching bases. This receptor was taken from a man aged 45-65 years in good health and CMV-seronegative. The CDR3, as DNA: TGTGCCAGCAGCGTCTTACAGGGGGGGGGAGAGACCCAGTACTTC. It encodes CASSVLQGGGETQYF.